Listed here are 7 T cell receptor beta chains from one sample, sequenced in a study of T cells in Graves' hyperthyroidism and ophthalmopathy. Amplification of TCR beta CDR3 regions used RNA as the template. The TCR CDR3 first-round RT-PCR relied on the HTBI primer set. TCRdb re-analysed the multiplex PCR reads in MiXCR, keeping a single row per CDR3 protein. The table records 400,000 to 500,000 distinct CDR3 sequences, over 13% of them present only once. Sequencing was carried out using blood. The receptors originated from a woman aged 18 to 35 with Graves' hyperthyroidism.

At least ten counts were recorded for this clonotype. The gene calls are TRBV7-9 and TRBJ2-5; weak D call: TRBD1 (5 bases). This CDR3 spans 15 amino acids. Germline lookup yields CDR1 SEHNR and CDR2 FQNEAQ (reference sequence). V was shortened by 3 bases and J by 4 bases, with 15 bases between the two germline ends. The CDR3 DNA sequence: TGTGCCAGCAGCTTTCAGGGCCCTACCCGAGAGACCCAGTACTTC. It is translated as CASSFQGPTRETQYF.

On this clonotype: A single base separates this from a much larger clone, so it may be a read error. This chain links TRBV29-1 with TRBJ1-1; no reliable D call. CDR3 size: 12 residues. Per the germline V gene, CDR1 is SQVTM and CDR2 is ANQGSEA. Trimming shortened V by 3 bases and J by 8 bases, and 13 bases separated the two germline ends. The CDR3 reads CSVEGGSSEAFF. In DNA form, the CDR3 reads TGCAGCGTTGAGGGCGGCTCATCGGAAGCTTTCTTT.

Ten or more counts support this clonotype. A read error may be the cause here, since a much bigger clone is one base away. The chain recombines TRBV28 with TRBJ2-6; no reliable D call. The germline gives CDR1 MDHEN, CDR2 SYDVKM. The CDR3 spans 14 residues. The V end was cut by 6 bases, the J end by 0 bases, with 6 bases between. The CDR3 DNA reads TGTGCCAGCAGCTTCGTCTCTGGGGCCAACGTCCTGACTTTC. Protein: CASSFVSGANVLTF.

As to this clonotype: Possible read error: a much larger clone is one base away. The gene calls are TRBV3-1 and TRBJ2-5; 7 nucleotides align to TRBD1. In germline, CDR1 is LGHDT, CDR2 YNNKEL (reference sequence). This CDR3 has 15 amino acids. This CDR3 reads CASSSRDSSQETKYF. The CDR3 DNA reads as TGTGCCAGCAGCTCCCGGGACAGTTCCCAAGAGACCAAGTACTTC.

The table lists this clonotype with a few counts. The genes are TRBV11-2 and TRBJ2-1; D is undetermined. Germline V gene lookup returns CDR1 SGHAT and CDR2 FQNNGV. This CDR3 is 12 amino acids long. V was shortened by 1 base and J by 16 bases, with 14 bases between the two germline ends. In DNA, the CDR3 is TGTGCCAGCAGCTTAGCGAAGGGCCTTATCTTCTTC. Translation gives CASSLAKGLIFF. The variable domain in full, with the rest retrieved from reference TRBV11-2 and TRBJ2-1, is EAGVAQSPRYKIIEKRQSVAFWCNPISGHATLYWYQQILGQGPKLLIQFQNNGVVDDSQLPKDRFSAERLKGVDSTLKIQPAKLEDSAVYLCASSLAKGLIFFGPGTRLTVL.

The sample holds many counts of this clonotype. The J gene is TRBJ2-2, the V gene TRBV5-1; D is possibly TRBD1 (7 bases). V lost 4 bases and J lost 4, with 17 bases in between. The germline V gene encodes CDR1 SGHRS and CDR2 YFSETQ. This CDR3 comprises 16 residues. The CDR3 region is CASSPTTGRGTGELFF. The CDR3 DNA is TGCGCCAGCAGCCCCACGACAGGGCGGGGCACCGGGGAGCTGTTTTTT. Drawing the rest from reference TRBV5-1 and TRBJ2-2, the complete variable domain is KAGVTQTPRYLIKTRGQQVTLSCSPISGHRSVSWYQQTPGQGLQFLFEYFSETQRNKGNFPGRFSGRQFSNSRSEMNVSTLELGDSALYLCASSPTTGRGTGELFFGEGSRLTVL.

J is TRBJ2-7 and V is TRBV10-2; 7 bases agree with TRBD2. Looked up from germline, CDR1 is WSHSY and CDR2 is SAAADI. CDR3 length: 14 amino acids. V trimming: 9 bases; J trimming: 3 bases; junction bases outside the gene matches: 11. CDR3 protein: CASKRDYPFYEQYF. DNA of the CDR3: TGCGCCAGTAAAAGGGACTACCCTTTCTACGAGCAGTACTTC.